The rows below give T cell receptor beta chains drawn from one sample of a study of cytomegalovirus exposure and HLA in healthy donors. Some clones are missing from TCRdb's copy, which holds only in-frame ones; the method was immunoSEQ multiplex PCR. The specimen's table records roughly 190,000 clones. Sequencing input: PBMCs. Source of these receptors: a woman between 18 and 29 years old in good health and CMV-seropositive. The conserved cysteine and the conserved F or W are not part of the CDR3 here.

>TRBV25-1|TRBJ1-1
ASRQLNTEAF
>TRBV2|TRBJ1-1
ASSGQGATEAF
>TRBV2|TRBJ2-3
ASSRGLAARDTQY
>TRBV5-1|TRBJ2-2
ASSTGQTNTGELF
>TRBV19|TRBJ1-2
ASSRDKQNYGYT
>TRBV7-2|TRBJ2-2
ASRQTAGGPEELF
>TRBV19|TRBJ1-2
ASSRGQPNYGYT
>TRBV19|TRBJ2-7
ASSINRAAYEQY
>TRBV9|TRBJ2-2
ASSVVPSGSAGELF
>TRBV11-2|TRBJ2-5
ASSLLAQQETQY
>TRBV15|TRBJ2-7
ATSRATTRHDEQY
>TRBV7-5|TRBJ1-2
ARSGRGFLTNYGYT
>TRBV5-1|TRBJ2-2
ASSRTSGSVIGELF
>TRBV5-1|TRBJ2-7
ASSLAEGLTYEQY
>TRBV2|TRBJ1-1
ASASEGFTEAF
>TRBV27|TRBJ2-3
ASSSKSLTSGITDTQY
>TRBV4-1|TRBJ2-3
ASSQDRWSDTQY
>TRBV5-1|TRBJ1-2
ASSLAGEGYGYT
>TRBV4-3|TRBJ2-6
ASSQDLVRSPPSGANVLT
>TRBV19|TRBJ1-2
ASSIRDSNGYT
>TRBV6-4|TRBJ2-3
ASSDPPTDTQY
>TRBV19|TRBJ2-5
ASSIVPGQGSPETQY
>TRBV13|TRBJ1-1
ASSPSGQALGTEAF
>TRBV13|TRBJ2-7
ASSLDLRQGGNSYEQY
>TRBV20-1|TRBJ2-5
SARARQGEY
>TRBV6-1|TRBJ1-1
ASSEARRTEAF
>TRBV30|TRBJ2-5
AWKTGLAGEETQY
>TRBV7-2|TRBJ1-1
ASSPLWEGNTEAF
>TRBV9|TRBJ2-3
ASSISGGATDTQY
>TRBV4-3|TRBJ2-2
ASSQHSPPGANTGELF
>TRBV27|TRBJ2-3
ASSPRLAGELDTQY
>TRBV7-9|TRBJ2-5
ASSAYETQY
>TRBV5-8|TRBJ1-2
ASSRDRGLVNYGYT
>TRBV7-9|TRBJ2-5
ASSFWGQGIGEQY
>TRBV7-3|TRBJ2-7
ASSLNGGAASYEQY
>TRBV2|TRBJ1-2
ASSERGQNYGYT
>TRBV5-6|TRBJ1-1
ASRKGQGSLNTEAF
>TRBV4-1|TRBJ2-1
ASSPGTSSYNEQF
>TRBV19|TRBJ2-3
ASSTGLAGTDTQY
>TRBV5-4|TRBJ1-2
ASSLPGNYGYT
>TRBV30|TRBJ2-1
AWNSGGAQRF
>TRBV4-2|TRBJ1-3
ASSQDSWSPGNTIY
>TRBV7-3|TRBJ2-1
ASSLRTSGTGEQF
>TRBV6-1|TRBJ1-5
ASSEGGNQPQH
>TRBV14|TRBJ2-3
ASSRGRTDTQY